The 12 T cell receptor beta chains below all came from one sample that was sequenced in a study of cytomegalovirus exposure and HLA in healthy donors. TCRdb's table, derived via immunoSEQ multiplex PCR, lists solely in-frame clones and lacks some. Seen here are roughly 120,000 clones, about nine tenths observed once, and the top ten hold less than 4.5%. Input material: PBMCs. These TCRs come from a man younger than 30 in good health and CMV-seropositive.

The CDR3 loop is CASSLPPGQGYYGYTF. The CDR3 DNA follows: TGTGCCAGCAGCTTACCTCCGGGACAGGGGTACTATGGCTACACCTTC. The rearrangement links TRBV7-2 to TRBJ1-2, with 10 bases lining up with TRBD1. Germline CDR1 reads SGHTA; CDR2 reads FQGNSA. The CDR3 is 16 residues long. V dropped 2 bases and J dropped 3; count of bases not matched to a gene: 6.

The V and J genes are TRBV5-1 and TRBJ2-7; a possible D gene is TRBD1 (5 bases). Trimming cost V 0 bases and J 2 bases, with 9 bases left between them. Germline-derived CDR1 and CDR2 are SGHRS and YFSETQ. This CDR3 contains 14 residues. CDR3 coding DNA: TGCGCCAGCAGCTTGGGACAGAACACCTACGAGCAGTACTTC. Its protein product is CASSLGQNTYEQYF.

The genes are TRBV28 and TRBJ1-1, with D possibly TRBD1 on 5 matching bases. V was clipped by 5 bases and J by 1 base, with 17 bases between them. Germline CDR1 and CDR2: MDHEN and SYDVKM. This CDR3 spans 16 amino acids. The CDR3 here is CASSPGREGRNTEAFF. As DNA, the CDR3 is TGTGCCAGCAGTCCGGGCCGGGAGGGGAGGAACACTGAAGCTTTCTTT.

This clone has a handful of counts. The CDR3 sequence is CASSLLAGGLYEQYF. Written as DNA, the CDR3 is TGTGCCAGCAGCCTCTTAGCGGGGGGACTCTACGAGCAGTACTTC. The chain is built from TRBV4-2 and TRBJ2-7; TRBD2 agrees at 10 bases. Germline loops: CDR1 LGHNA, CDR2 YNFKEQ. Germline trimming cut 4 bases from V and 3 bases from J; bases unmatched to any gene: 6. CDR3 size: 15 residues.

CDR3 nucleotides: TGCGCCAGCAGCTTGAGACAGCAGAATGAAAAACTGTTTTTT. It specifies CASSLRQQNEKLFF. The chain joins TRBV5-1 to TRBJ1-4; D might be TRBD1 (5 bases). Trimming removed 1 base at V and 5 bases at J, with 9 bases between. Germline V gene lookup returns CDR1 SGHRS and CDR2 YFSETQ. The CDR3 has 14 residues.

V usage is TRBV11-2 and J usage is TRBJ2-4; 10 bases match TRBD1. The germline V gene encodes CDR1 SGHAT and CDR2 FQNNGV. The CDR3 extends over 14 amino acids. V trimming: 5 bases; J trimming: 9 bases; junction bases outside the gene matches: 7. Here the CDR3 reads CASSLGTGAGIQYF. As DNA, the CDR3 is TGTGCCAGCAGCCTTGGGACAGGGGCCGGCATTCAGTACTTC.

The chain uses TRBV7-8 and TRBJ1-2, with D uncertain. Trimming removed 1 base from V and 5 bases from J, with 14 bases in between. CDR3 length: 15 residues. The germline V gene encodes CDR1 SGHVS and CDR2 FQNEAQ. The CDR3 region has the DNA TGTGCCAGCAGCTTAGACGACATAGCGCGGTATGGCTACACCTTC. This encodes CASSLDDIARYGYTF. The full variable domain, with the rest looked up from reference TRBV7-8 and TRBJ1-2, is GAGVSQSPRYKVAKRGQDVALRCDPISGHVSLFWYQQALGQGPEFLTYFQNEAQLDKSGLPSDRFFAERPEGSVSTLKIQRTQQEDSAVYLCASSLDDIARYGYTFGSGTRLTVV.

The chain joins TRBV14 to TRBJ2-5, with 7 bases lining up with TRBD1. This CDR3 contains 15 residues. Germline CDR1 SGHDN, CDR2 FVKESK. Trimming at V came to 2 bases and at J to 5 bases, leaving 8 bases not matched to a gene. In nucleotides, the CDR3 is TGTGCCAGCAGCCAACGGGGACAGCTTATGGAGACCCAGTACTTC. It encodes CASSQRGQLMETQYF. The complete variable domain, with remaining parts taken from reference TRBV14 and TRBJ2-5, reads EAGVTQFPSHSVIEKGQTVTLRCDPISGHDNLYWYRRVMGKEIKFLLHFVKESKQDESGMPNNRFLAERTGGTYSTLKVQPAELEDSGVYFCASSQRGQLMETQYFGPGTRLLVL.

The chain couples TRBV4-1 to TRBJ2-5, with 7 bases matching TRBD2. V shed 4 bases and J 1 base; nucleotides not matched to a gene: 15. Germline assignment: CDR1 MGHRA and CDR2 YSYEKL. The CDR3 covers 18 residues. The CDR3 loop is CASSRGGSLLGPQETQYF. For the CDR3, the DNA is TGCGCCAGCAGCCGGGGAGGGAGTCTATTAGGGCCCCAAGAGACCCAGTACTTC.

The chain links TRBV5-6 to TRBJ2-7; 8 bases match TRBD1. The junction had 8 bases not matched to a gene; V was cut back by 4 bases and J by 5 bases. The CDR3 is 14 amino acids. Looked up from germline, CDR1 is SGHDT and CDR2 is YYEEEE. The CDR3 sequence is CASSRGQAFDEQYF. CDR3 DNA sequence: TGTGCCAGCAGCCGGGGACAGGCCTTTGACGAGCAGTACTTC. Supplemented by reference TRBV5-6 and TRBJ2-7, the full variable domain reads DAGVTQSPTHLIKTRGQQVTLRCSPKSGHDTVSWYQQALGQGPQFIFQYYEEEERQRGNFPDRFSGHQFPNYSSELNVNALLLGDSALYLCASSRGQAFDEQYFGPGTRLTVT.

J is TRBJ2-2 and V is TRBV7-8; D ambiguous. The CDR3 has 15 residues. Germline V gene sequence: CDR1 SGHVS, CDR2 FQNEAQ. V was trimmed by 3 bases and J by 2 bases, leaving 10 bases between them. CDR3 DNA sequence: TGTGCCAGCAGCTTGCCAGGTGAAAACACCGGGGAGCTGTTTTTT. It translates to CASSLPGENTGELFF.

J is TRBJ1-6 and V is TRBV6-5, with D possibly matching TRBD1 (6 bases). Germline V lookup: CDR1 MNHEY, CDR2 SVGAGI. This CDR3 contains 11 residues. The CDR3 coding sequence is TGTGCGACAGGACCAAATTCACCCCTCCACTTT. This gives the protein CATGPNSPLHF.